Detailed here is one T cell receptor beta chain. The sample comes from a study of blood T cell repertoires in COVID-19. Clones were read by immunoSEQ multiplex PCR, and TCRdb kept only the in-frame ones, dropping some. The sample carries around 150,000 clones, roughly 90% recorded once. Germline V CDR1 and CDR2: MNHEY, SVGAGI. The CDR3 sequence is 14 residues long. The germline V and J ends were trimmed by 6 bases and 0 bases, with 9 bases remaining between them. The receptor comes from a woman aged 55 to 70 with active or convalescent COVID-19. The sequencing sample was made of peripheral blood. The chain is built from TRBV6-5 and TRBJ2-4; D possibly corresponds to TRBD1 (5 bases). CDR3 loop: CASRLDRAKNIQYF. In nucleotides, the CDR3 is TGTGCCAGCAGATTAGACAGAGCCAAAAACATTCAGTACTTC.